These 30 T cell receptor beta chains originate from one sample sequenced in a study of blood T cells in healthy people across ages. A sample-barcoded 5' primer and a J-beta primer mix were used in a second PCR of about 6 to 11 cycles. MiXCR was run by TCRdb on the 5' RACE reads, yielding one entry per CDR3 protein. The sample gives 1.6 million or so distinct CDR3 sequences, about 31% of which show up once; around 11% is in the top ten. The sequencing input was blood. These receptors all come from a woman in her thirties in good health.

This clonotype was picked up many times. This rearrangement joins TRBV4-1 to TRBJ2-7, with 11 bases identical to TRBD2. Germline assignment: CDR1 MGHRA and CDR2 YSYEKL. Unmatched junction bases numbered 3, after V lost 1 base and J lost 4 bases. The CDR3 loop spans 15 amino acids. CDR3 DNA sequence: TGCGCCAGCAGCCAAGCGGCTAGCGGGAGGTACGAGCAGTACTTC. As protein: CASSQAASGRYEQYF.

The sample holds a few counts of this clonotype. This chain's CDR3 is CASTPTGGVGTDTQYF. The CDR3 region has the DNA TGTGCCAGCACCCCTACGGGGGGTGTTGGCACAGATACGCAGTATTTT. This chain connects TRBV6-6 to TRBJ2-3, with TRBD2 identical over 7 bases. The germline CDR1 and CDR2 sequences are MNHNY and SVGAGI (reference sequence). The CDR3 is 16 residues long. The J segment lost 1 base and the V segment lost 7 bases, leaving 11 bases of the junction unmatched.

The chain employs TRBV9 and TRBJ2-3; a weak D match, TRBD2 (7 bases). Germline V CDR1 and CDR2: SGDLS, YYNGEE. The CDR3 runs 15 residues. The V gene lost 6 bases and the J gene lost 5 bases, with 19 bases spanning the gap. Written as DNA, the CDR3 is TGTGCCAGCAATAGTGGGGGGGCAAGTAGAGATACGCAGTATTTT. It codes for CASNSGGASRDTQYF.

The V gene is TRBV27, the J gene TRBJ2-3; TRBD2 matches 8 bases. The CDR3 totals 17 residues. Per germline, CDR1 MNHEY and CDR2 SMNVEV (reference sequence). V was pared by 5 bases and J by 1 base, with 11 bases of the junction left unmatched. The CDR3 DNA is TGTGCCAGCAGTCCCGTGCCCATAGCGGGACGCACAGATACGCAGTATTTT. Protein product: CASSPVPIAGRTDTQYF.

V is TRBV20-1 and J is TRBJ2-4, with 12 bases identical to TRBD2. The DNA end favors TRBJ2-7, so the J call may be wrong. Per the germline V gene, CDR1 is DFQATT and CDR2 is SNEGSKA (reference sequence). CDR3 length: 17 residues. The CDR3 here is CSSRGLAGGSISYEQYF. The CDR3 DNA is TGCAGTTCCAGGGGGCTAGCGGGAGGGAGTATCTCCTACGAGCAGTACTTC.

V usage is TRBV20-1 and J usage is TRBJ2-1; D is undetermined. The germline V gene encodes CDR1 DFQATT and CDR2 SNEGSKA (reference sequence). V shed 5 bases and J shed 0 bases, with 11 bases lying between them. The CDR3 spans 14 residues. The CDR3 DNA follows: TGCAGTGCTTTCTCGGATTTCTCCTACAATGAGCAGTTCTTC. This translates into CSAFSDFSYNEQFF.

This clonotype has a handful of counts. V usage is TRBV12-3 or TRBV12-4 and J usage is TRBJ1-1; D unresolved. V was cut by 7 bases and J by 5 bases, with 14 bases left in between. This CDR3 is 13 amino acids long. CDR3 residues: CASTPHRRTEAFF. The CDR3 DNA sequence: TGTGCCAGCACCCCTCACAGAAGAACTGAAGCTTTCTTT.

In its sample, this clonotype was seen a few times. The V gene is TRBV20-1, the J gene TRBJ1-2; no clear D gene. Germline CDR1 is DFQATT and CDR2 is SNEGSKA (reference sequence). The CDR3 has 12 residues. Deletions cut 5 bases from V and 3 bases from J, with 10 bases between. CDR3 nucleotides: TGCAGTGCTGTCGAGAGGGACTATGGCTACACCTTC. This sequence encodes CSAVERDYGYTF.

A word on this clonotype: Compared with germline, one end of the junction differs, possibly owing to a read error. This chain connects TRBV5-5 to TRBJ1-4, with a possible D match to TRBD1 (5 bases). The CDR3 loop spans 14 amino acids. CDR1 SGHKS and CDR2 YYEKEE come from the germline V gene (reference sequence). Here the CDR3 DNA reads TGTGTCAGCAGCTTGGAGGGGAAAAGCGAAAAACTGTTTTTT. Translating gives CVSSLEGKSEKLFF.

On this clonotype: At one end, the junction sequence differs from germline, possibly due to a read error. The rearrangement joins TRBV27 to TRBJ2-1; no clear D gene. The CDR3 consists of 14 residues. Germline V gene lookup returns CDR1 MNHEY and CDR2 SMNVEV (reference sequence). CDR3: CASSLSVRPHERFF. In DNA, the CDR3 is TGTGCCAGCAGTCTCTCCGTACGACCGCATGAGCGGTTCTTC.

This clonotype was counted a few times. The chain recombines TRBV10-3 with TRBJ1-5; tentatively, D is TRBD1 (6 bases). The V gene lost 10 bases and the J gene lost 3 bases, with 16 bases spanning the gap. The CDR3 sequence is 14 residues long. The germline CDR1 and CDR2 sequences are ENHRY and SYGVKD. CDR3 residues: CATGQGSTNQPQHF. DNA for the CDR3: TGTGCCACCGGGCAGGGGTCCACCAATCAGCCCCAGCATTTT.

The chain couples TRBV5-1 to TRBJ1-2; 12 bases match TRBD1. CDR3 length: 19 residues. V gave up 0 bases and J gave up 0 bases; unmatched junction bases: 9. Germline CDR1 is SGHRS and CDR2 is YFSETQ. CDR3 sequence reads: CASSLAWDRGRIANYGYTF. In nucleotides, the CDR3 is TGCGCCAGCAGCTTGGCCTGGGACAGGGGGCGAATAGCTAACTATGGCTACACCTTC.

This clonotype turned up a few times. V is TRBV25-1 and J is TRBJ2-1; 10 bases line up with TRBD2. The CDR3 loop spans 19 amino acids. The germline V gene has CDR1 MGHDK and CDR2 SYGVNS. Trimming at V came to 1 base and at J to 0 bases, leaving 9 bases not matched to a gene. The CDR3 is CASSESERGGESSYNEQFF. The CDR3 DNA is TGTGCCAGCAGTGAATCAGAGCGGGGGGGCGAGAGCTCCTACAATGAGCAGTTCTTC. The entire variable domain, with the rest obtained from reference TRBV25-1 and TRBJ2-1, is as follows: EADIYQTPRYLVIGTGKKITLECSQTMGHDKMYWYQQDPGMELHLIHYSYGVNSTEKGDLSSESTVSRIRTEHFPLTLESARPSHTSQYLCASSESERGGESSYNEQFFGPGTRLTVL.

This sequence joins TRBV20-1 and TRBJ1-5; tentatively, D is TRBD1 (5 bases). The CDR3 runs 16 residues. V was shortened by 6 bases and J by 1 base, with 19 bases between the two germline ends. The germline gives CDR1 DFQATT, CDR2 SNEGSKA (reference sequence). This CDR3 is CSATDAGTASNQPQHF. Written as DNA, the CDR3 is TGCAGTGCCACGGACGCCGGGACGGCGAGCAATCAGCCCCAGCATTTT.

V and J are TRBV20-1 and TRBJ2-1, with D perhaps matching TRBD2 (6 bases). CDR3 size: 15 residues. V gave up 3 bases and J gave up 2 bases, with 14 bases separating them. CDR1 and CDR2 (germline): DFQATT, SNEGSKA (reference sequence). CDR3 nucleotides: TGCAGTGCTAGGGGGGAAGGAGGGCCCTACAATGAGCAGTTCTTC. Amino acid sequence: CSARGEGGPYNEQFF.

A few counts support this clonotype. This chain links TRBV29-1 with TRBJ2-3; D possibly corresponds to TRBD1 (6 bases). CDR3 length: 17 residues. V dropped 2 bases and J dropped 0 bases, with 18 bases sitting between them. Germline loops: CDR1 SQVTM, CDR2 ANQGSEA. The CDR3 DNA reads TGCAGCGTTGAACCCGGACAGACAAGTACTAGCACAGATACGCAGTATTTT. It encodes CSVEPGQTSTSTDTQYF.

Comment on this clonotype: One end of the junction varies from germline; a read error may be responsible. The V call is TRBV5-1, the J call TRBJ2-1; D may be TRBD1 (5 bases). The germline V gene has CDR1 SGHRS and CDR2 YFSETQ. The CDR3 runs to 13 residues. The CDR3 region is CASSLQSGNERFF. In DNA form, the CDR3 reads TGCGCCAGCAGCTTACAATCAGGGAATGAGCGGTTCTTC.

This clonotype was observed a few times. The CDR3 sequence is CASSSTGTGKYNEQFF. CDR3 bases: TGTGCCAGCAGTTCAACCGGGACAGGGAAGTACAATGAGCAGTTCTTC. This sequence joins TRBV7-8 and TRBJ2-1; 9 bases are shared with TRBD1. This CDR3 spans 16 amino acids. CDR1 and CDR2 (germline): SGHVS, FQNEAQ. After removal of 6 bases from V and 4 bases from J, the junction contained 10 bases not matched to a gene.

This sequence joins TRBV7-3 and TRBJ1-1, with D possibly being TRBD1 (5 bases). This CDR3 is 16 amino acids long. Germline assignment: CDR1 SGHTA and CDR2 FQGTGA. V lost 1 base to trimming and J lost 5 bases, with 17 bases between them. The CDR3 region has the DNA TGTGCCAGCAGCTTAATGGGACGACAAAGAGGAACTGAAGCTTTCTTT. This translates into CASSLMGRQRGTEAFF.

The V and J genes are TRBV28 and TRBJ1-2, with TRBD1 as a possible D gene (5 bases). Germline CDR1 MDHEN, CDR2 SYDVKM. V lost 4 bases, J lost 4 bases, and 16 bases lay in between. This CDR3 has 15 residues. CDR3 loop: CASSSQGFGLYGYTF. CDR3 sequence (DNA): TGTGCCAGCAGTTCTCAGGGATTTGGGCTCTATGGCTACACCTTC.

This clonotype occurred many times. CDR3 coding DNA: TGTGCCAGCAGTGTGGCCTATACGCAGTATTTT. It is translated as CASSVAYTQYF. The chain employs TRBV12-3 or TRBV12-4 and TRBJ2-3; D remains unclear. Trimming removed 5 bases at V and 7 bases at J, with 7 bases between. This CDR3 region has 11 residues.

The chain carries TRBV28 and TRBJ2-5, with 9 bases matching TRBD1. Trimming at V came to 4 bases and at J to 5 bases, leaving 11 bases not matched to a gene. This CDR3 is built from 16 residues. Germline V gene lookup returns CDR1 MDHEN and CDR2 SYDVKM. For the CDR3, the DNA is TGTGCCAGCAGTTCCCTCCACGGACAGGGGCCCGAGACCCAGTACTTC. Translating it yields CASSSLHGQGPETQYF. Combining the CDR3 with reference TRBV28 and TRBJ2-5 gives the whole variable domain DVKVTQSSRYLVKRTGEKVFLECVQDMDHENMFWYRQDPGLGLRLIYFSYDVKMKEKGDIPEGYSVSREKKERFSLILESASTNQTSMYLCASSSLHGQGPETQYFGPGTRLLVL.

The J gene is TRBJ2-3, the V gene TRBV5-1; no reliable D call. Deletions cut 0 bases from V and 5 bases from J, with 16 bases between. The V gene's germline CDR1 is SGHRS and CDR2 YFSETQ. This CDR3 has 16 residues. The CDR3 sequence is CASSLAGGGLIDTQYF. For the CDR3, the DNA is TGCGCCAGCAGCTTGGCCGGCGGCGGTCTCATAGATACGCAGTATTTT.

The chain is built from TRBV27 and TRBJ1-2; 11 bases are shared with TRBD1. The CDR3 spans 17 residues. In germline, CDR1 is MNHEY, CDR2 SMNVEV (reference sequence). The V segment lost 2 bases and the J segment 8 bases; nucleotides outside the gene matches: 13. CDR3 region: CASSLMSGQGAWRGYTF. In DNA form, the CDR3 reads TGTGCCAGCAGTTTAATGAGCGGACAGGGGGCTTGGAGAGGCTACACCTTC.

A word on this clonotype: Mismatch with germline at one junction end may stem from a read error. The chain uses TRBV4-1 and TRBJ2-7; 10 nucleotides line up with TRBD2. The CDR3 covers 17 residues. Looked up from germline, CDR1 is MGHRA and CDR2 is YSYEKL. The CDR3 is CASSRGTGGTSAYERYF. CDR3 nucleotide sequence: TGCGCCAGCAGCCGAGGGACAGGAGGGACTAGCGCCTACGAGCGGTACTTC.

The chain combines TRBV5-1 with TRBJ2-4, with 9 bases that match TRBD2. The end of the DNA is better explained by TRBJ2-7, so the J call may be wrong. The CDR3 is 16 amino acids. The germline V gene has CDR1 SGHRS and CDR2 YFSETQ. As DNA, the CDR3 is TGCGCCAGCAGCTTGGGGACTCTAGCGGGAACCTACGAGCAGTACTTC. Translation gives CASSLGTLAGTYEQYF.

This clonotype has only a few counts. V is TRBV7-8 and J is TRBJ2-5; TRBD1 matches at 7 bases. Trimming removed 5 bases from V and 11 bases from J; junction bases left unmatched: 17. The CDR3 is made up of 15 amino acids. The germline gives CDR1 SGHVS, CDR2 FQNEAQ. CDR3 residues: CASSLGRRGLGEQYF. The CDR3 DNA reads TGTGCCAGCAGCCTCGGCCGAAGGGGGCTGGGGGAGCAGTACTTC.

This clonotype has a handful of counts. V is TRBV3-1 and J is TRBJ2-3, with 10 bases aligning to TRBD1. The length of the CDR3 is 19 residues. Germline V gives CDR1 LGHDT, CDR2 YNNKEL (reference sequence). The V segment lost 1 base and the J segment 0 bases; nucleotides outside the gene matches: 10. The CDR3: CASSQAGTGALSSTDTQYF. CDR3 bases: TGTGCCAGCAGCCAAGCCGGGACAGGGGCGCTATCTAGCACAGATACGCAGTATTTT.

The genes are TRBV18 and TRBJ2-5; 7 bases are a match to TRBD1. Judging by the DNA end, TRBJ2-7 fits better; the J call may be wrong. Germline CDR1 and CDR2: KGHSH and LQKENI. This CDR3 spans 14 amino acids. The CDR3 protein is CASSQNTGDREQYF. As DNA, the CDR3 is TGTGCCAGCTCACAAAATACAGGGGATCGCGAGCAGTACTTC.

The chain is built from TRBV27 and TRBJ1-2; TRBD1 is a possible D gene (6 bases). Germline V gene sequence: CDR1 MNHEY, CDR2 SMNVEV (reference sequence). The CDR3 length is 14 residues. Trimming shortened V by 4 bases and J by 4 bases, and 13 bases separated the two germline ends. The CDR3: CASSSGVWSYGYTF. The CDR3 bases are TGTGCCAGCAGTTCAGGGGTTTGGAGCTATGGCTACACCTTC.